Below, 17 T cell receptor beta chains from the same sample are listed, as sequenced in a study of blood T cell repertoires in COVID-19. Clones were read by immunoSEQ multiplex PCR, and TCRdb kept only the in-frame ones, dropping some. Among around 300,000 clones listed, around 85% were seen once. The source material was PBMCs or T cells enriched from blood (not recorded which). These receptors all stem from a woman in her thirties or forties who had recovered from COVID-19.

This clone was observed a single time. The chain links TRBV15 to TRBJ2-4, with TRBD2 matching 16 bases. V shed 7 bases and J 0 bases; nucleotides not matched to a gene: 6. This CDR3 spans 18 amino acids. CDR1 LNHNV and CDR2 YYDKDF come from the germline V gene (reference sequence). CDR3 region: CATNAGLAGGLAKNIQYF. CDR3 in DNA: TGTGCCACCAACGCGGGACTAGCGGGGGGGCTAGCCAAAAACATTCAGTACTTC.

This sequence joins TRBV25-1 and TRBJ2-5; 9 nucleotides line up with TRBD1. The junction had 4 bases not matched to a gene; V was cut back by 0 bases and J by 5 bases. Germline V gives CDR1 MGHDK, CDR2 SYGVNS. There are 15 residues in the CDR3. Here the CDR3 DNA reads TGTGCCAGCAGTGAATACGGGACAGGGAGGGAGACCCAGTACTTC. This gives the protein CASSEYGTGRETQYF.

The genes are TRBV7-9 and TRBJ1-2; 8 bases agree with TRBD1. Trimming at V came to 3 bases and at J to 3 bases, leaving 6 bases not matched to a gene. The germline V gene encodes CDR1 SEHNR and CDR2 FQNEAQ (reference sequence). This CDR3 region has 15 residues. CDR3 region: CASSLGQGADYGYTF. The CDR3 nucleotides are TGTGCCAGCAGCTTGGGTCAGGGGGCAGACTATGGCTACACCTTC.

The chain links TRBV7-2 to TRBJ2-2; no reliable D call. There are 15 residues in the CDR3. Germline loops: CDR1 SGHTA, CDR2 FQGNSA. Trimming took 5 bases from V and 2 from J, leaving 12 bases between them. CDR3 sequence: CASSHTIINTGELFF. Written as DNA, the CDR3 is TGTGCCAGCAGCCACACTATTATAAACACCGGGGAGCTGTTTTTT. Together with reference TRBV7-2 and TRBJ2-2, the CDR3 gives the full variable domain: GAGVSQSPSNKVTEKGKDVELRCDPISGHTALYWYRQSLGQGLEFLIYFQGNSAPDKSGLPSDRFSAERTGGSVSTLTIQRTQQEDSAVYLCASSHTIINTGELFFGEGSRLTVL.

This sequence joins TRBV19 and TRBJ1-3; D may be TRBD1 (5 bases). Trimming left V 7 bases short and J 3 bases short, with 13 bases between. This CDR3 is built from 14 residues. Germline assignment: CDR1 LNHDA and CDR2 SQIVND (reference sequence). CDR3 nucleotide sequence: TGTGCCAGTACCGCGACCAGGGTTGGAAACACCATATATTTT. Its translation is CASTATRVGNTIYF.

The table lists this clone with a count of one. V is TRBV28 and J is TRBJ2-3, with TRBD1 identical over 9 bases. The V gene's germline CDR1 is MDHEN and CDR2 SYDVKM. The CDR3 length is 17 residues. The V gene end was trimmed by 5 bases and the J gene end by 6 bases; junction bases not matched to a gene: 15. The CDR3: CASSLSRNRGLRDTQYF. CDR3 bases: TGTGCCAGCAGTCTCTCTCGGAACAGGGGGCTAAGGGATACGCAGTATTTT.

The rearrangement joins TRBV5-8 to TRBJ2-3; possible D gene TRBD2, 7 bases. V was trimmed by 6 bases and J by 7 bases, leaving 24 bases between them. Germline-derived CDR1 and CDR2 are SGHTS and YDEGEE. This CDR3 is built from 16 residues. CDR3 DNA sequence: TGTGCCAGCACCAATAGTGCGGGGGCCCTCACTAATACGCAGTATTTT. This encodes CASTNSAGALTNTQYF.

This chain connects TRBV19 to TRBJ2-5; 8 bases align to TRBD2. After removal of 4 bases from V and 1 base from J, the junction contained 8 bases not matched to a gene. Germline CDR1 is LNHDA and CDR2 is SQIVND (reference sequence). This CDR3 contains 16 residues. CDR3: CASSKGALAGQETQYF. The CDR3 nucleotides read TGTGCCAGTAGTAAAGGGGCCCTAGCGGGCCAAGAGACCCAGTACTTC. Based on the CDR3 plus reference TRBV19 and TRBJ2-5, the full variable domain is DGGITQSPKYLFRKEGQNVTLSCEQNLNHDAMYWYRQDPGQGLRLIYYSQIVNDFQKGDIAEGYSVSREKKESFPLTVTSAQKNPTAFYLCASSKGALAGQETQYFGPGTRLLVL.

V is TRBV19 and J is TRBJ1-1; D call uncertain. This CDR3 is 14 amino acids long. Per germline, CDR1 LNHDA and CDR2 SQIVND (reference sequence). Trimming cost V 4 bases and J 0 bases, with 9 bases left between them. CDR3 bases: TGTGCCAGTAGTACCGGACTCATGAACACTGAAGCTTTCTTT. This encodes CASSTGLMNTEAFF.

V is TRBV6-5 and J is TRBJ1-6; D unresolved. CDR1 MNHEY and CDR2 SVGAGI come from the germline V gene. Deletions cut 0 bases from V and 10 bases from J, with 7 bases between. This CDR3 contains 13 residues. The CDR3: CASSYSSNSPLHF. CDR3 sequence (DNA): TGTGCCAGCAGTTACTCTTCTAACTCACCCCTCCACTTT.

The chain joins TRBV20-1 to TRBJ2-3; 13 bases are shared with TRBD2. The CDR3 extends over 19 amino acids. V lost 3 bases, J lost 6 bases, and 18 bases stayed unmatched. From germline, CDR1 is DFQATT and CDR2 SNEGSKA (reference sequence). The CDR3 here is CSASPSLPGLAGMADTQYF. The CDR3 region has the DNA TGCAGTGCTAGTCCTTCATTACCGGGACTAGCGGGAATGGCTGATACGCAGTATTTT.

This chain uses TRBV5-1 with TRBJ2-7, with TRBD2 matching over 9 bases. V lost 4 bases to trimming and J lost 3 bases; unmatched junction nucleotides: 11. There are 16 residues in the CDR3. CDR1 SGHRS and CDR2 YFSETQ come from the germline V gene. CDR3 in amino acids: CASSPRGTSGRYEQYF. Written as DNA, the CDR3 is TGCGCCAGCAGCCCGAGGGGAACTAGCGGGCGCTACGAGCAGTACTTC.

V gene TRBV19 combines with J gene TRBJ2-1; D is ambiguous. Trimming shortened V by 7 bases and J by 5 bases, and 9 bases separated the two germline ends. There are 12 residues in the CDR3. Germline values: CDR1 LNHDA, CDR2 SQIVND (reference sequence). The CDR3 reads CASIGRNNEQFF. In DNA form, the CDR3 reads TGTGCCAGTATTGGCAGAAACAATGAGCAGTTCTTC.

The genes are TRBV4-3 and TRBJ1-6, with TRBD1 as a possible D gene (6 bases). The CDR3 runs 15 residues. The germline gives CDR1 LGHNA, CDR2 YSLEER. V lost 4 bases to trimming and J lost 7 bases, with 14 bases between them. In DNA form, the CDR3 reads TGCGCCAGCAGCCTTATGGACAGATCCAATTCACCCCTCCACTTT. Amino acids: CASSLMDRSNSPLHF.

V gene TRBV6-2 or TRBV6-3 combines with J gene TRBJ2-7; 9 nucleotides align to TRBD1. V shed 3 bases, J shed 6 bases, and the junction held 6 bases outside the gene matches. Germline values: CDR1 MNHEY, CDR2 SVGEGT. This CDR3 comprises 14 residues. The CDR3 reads CASSYSSTGGEQYF. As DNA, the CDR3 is TGTGCCAGCAGTTATTCCTCGACAGGGGGCGAGCAGTACTTC.

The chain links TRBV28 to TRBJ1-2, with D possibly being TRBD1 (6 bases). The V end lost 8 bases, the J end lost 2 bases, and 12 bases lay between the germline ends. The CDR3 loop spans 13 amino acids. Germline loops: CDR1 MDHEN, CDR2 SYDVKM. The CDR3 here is CASGGGANYGYTF. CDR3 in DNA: TGTGCCAGCGGCGGGGGCGCCAACTATGGCTACACCTTC.

This CDR3 reads CASSFVSGSSYNEQFF. CDR3 nucleotide sequence: TGTGCCAGCAGCTTCGTTAGCGGGAGCTCCTACAATGAGCAGTTCTTC. The chain is built from TRBV9 and TRBJ2-1; TRBD2 aligns across 9 bases. The CDR3 totals 16 residues. Germline V gene sequence: CDR1 SGDLS, CDR2 YYNGEE. With V trimmed by 4 bases and J by 0 bases, 5 bases remained unmatched.